This T cell receptor beta chain was retrieved from a study of OX40 agonist ivuxolimab in advanced cancers. Study in general: Melanoma, hepatocellular carcinoma, head and neck or renal cell cancer occurred in dose-escalation patients. Participants averaged 60 years of age (range roughly 23 to 90) and were roughly 80% male.

Repertoires were generated with immunoSEQ multiplex PCR, while TCRdb's copy carries only in-frame clones and drops some. The table lists under 90,000 clones, 85% to 90% of them singletons. No patient had autoimmune disease or received systemic immunosuppression. This clone has a single count. Looked up from germline, CDR1 is MGHRA and CDR2 is YSYEKL. V shed 2 bases, J shed 5 bases, and the junction held 6 bases outside the gene matches. This CDR3 comprises 17 residues. The rearrangement joins TRBV4-1 to TRBJ2-2, with 12 bases matching TRBD2. This sequence originates from an adult with an advanced solid tumor such as melanoma, head and neck, liver or kidney cancer. The sequencing used CD4+ or CD8+ T cells sorted from blood, collected in a trial of the OX40 agonist ivuxolimab. CDR3 sequence reads: CASSQRPSGRETGELFF. For the CDR3, the DNA is TGCGCCAGCAGCCAACGACCTAGCGGGAGGGAAACCGGGGAGCTGTTTTTT.